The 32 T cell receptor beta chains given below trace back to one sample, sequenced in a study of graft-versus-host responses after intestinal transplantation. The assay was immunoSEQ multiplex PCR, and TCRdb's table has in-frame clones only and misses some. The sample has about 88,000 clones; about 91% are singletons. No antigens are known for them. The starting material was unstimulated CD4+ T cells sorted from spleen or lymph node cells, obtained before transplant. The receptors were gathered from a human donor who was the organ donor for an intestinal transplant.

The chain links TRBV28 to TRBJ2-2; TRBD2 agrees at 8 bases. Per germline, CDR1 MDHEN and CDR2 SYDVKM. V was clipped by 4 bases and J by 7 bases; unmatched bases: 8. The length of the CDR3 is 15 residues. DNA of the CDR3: TGTGCCAGCAGTTCGAAAGCGGGAGTCGGCGGGGAGCTGTTTTTT. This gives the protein CASSSKAGVGGELFF.

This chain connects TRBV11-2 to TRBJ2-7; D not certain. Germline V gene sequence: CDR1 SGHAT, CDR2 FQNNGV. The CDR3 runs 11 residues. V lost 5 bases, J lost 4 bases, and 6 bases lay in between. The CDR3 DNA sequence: TGTGCCAGCAGCGCTAGTTACGAGCAGTACTTC. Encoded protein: CASSASYEQYF.

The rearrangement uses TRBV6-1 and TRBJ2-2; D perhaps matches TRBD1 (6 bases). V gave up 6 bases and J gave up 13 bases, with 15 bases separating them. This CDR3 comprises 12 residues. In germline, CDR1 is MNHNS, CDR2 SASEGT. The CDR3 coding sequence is TGTGCCAGCAGGAAACAGGGTACGGGGCTGTTTTTT. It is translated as CASRKQGTGLFF.

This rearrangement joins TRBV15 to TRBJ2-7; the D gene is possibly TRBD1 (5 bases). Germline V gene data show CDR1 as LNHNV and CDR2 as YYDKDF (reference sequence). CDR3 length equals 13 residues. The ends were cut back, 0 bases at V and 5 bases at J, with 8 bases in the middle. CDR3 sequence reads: CATSRDWGHEQYF. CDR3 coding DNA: TGTGCCACCAGCAGAGATTGGGGCCACGAGCAGTACTTC.

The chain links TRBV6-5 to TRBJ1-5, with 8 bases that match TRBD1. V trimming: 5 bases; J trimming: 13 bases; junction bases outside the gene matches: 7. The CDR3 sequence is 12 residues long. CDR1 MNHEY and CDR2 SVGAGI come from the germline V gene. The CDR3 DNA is TGTGCCAGCAGTACCGACAGGGGTCTTCAGCATTTT. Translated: CASSTDRGLQHF.

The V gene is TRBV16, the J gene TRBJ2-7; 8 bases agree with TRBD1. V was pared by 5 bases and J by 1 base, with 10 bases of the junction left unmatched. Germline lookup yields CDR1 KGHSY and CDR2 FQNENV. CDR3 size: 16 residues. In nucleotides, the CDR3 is TGTGCCAGCAGCGCTACTAACAGGGGGTATTCCTACGAGCAGTACTTC. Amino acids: CASSATNRGYSYEQYF.

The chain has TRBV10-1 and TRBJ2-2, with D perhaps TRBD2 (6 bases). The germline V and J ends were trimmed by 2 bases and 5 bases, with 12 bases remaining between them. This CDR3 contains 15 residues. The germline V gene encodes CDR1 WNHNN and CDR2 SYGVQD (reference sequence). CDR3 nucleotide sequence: TGCGCCAGCAGTGAGGGTCTAGCGCAGACCGGGGAGCTGTTTTTT. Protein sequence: CASSEGLAQTGELFF.

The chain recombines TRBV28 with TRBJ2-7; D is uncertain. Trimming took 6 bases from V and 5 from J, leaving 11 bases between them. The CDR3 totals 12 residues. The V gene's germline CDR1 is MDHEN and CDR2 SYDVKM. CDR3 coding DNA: TGTGCCAGCAGCGTCGCGGTTCACGAGCAGTACTTC. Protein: CASSVAVHEQYF. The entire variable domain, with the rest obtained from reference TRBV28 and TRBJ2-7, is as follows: DVKVTQSSRYLVKRTGEKVFLECVQDMDHENMFWYRQDPGLGLRLIYFSYDVKMKEKGDIPEGYSVSREKKERFSLILESASTNQTSMYLCASSVAVHEQYFGPGTRLTVT.

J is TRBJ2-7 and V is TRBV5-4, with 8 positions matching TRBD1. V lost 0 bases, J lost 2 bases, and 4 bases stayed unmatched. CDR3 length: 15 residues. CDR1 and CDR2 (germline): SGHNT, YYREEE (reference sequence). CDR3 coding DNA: TGTGCCAGCAGCTTGGAGGTGACAGGGGCCTACGAGCAGTACTTC. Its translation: CASSLEVTGAYEQYF.

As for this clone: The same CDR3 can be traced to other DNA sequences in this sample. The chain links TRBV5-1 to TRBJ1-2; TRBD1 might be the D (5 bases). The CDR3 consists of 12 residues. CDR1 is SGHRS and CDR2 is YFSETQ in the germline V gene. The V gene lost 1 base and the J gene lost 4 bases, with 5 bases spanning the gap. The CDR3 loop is CASSLQGYGYTF. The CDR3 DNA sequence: TGCGCCAGCAGCTTGCAGGGCTATGGCTACACCTTC.

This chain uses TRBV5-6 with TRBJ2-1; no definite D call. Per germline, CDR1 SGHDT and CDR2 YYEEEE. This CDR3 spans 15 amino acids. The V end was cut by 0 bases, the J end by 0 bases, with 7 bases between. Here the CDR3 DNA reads TGTGCCAGCAGCTTGGACTGGGCCTCCTACAATGAGCAGTTCTTC. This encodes CASSLDWASYNEQFF.

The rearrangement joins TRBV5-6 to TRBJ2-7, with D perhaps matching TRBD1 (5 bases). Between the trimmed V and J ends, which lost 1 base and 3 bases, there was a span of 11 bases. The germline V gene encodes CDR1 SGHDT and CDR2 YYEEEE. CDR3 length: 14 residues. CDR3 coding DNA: TGTGCCAGCAGCTTGCTCAGGGTAAGCTACGAGCAGTACTTC. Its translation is CASSLLRVSYEQYF.

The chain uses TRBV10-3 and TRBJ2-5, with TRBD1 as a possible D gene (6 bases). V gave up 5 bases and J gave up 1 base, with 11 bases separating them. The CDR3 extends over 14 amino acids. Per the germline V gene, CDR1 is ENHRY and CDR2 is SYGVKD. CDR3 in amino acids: CAISLTGTQETQYF. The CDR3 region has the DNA TGTGCCATCAGTCTCACAGGGACCCAAGAGACCCAGTACTTC.

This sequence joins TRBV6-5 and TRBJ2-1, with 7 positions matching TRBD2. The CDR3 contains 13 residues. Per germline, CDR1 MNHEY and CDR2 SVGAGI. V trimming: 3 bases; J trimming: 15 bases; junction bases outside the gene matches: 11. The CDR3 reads CASSYGGVFVWFF. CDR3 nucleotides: TGTGCCAGCAGTTATGGGGGGGTGTTCGTCTGGTTCTTC.

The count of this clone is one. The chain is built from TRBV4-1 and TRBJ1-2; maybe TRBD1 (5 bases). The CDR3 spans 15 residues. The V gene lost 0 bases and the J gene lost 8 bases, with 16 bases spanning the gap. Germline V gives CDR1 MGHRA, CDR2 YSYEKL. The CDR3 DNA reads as TGCGCCAGCAGCCAAGATAGGGCAGGGCCAGACGGCTACACCTTC. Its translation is CASSQDRAGPDGYTF.

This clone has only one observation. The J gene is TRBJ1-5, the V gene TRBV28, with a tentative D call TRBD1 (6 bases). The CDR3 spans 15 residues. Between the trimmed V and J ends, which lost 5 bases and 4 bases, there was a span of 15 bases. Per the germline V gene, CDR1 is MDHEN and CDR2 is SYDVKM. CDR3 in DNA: TGTGCCAGCAGTCCCCCCCTGACAGGAAATCAGCCCCAGCATTTT. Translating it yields CASSPPLTGNQPQHF.

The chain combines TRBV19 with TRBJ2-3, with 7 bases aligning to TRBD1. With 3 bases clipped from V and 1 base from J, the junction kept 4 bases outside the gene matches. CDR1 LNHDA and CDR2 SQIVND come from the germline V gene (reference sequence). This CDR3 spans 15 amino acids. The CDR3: CASSMPGTGTDTQYF. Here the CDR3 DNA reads TGTGCCAGTAGTATGCCCGGGACAGGCACAGATACGCAGTATTTT.

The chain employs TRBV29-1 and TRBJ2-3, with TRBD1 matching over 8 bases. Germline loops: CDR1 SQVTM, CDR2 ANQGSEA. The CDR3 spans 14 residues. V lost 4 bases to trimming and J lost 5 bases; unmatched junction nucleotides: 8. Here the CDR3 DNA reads TGCAGCGTTGGGACAGGGAGGTGGATAGATACGCAGTATTTT. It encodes CSVGTGRWIDTQYF.

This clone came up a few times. The CDR3 reads CASSAPFISGTQYF. CDR3 sequence (DNA): TGTGCCAGCAGCGCGCCTTTTATAAGCGGTACGCAGTATTTT. The chain is built from TRBV11-2 and TRBJ2-3, with a tentative D call TRBD2 (5 bases). V gave up 5 bases and J gave up 8 bases, with 17 bases separating them. The CDR3 contains 14 residues. Germline V gene sequence: CDR1 SGHAT, CDR2 FQNNGV.

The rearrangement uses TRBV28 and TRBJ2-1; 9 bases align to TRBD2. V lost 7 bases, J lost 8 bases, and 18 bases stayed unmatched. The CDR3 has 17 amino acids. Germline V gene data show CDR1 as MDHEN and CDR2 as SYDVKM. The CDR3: CASKQFPASGRLDEQFF. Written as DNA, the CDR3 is TGTGCCAGCAAACAGTTTCCAGCGAGCGGGAGGCTGGATGAGCAGTTCTTC.

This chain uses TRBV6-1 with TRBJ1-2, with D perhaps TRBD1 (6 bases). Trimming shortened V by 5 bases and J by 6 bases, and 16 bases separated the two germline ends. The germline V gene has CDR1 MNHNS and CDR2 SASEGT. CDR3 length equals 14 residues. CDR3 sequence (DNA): TGTGCCAGCAGTCGACAGGAATCTTTCCATGGCTACACCTTC. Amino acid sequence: CASSRQESFHGYTF.

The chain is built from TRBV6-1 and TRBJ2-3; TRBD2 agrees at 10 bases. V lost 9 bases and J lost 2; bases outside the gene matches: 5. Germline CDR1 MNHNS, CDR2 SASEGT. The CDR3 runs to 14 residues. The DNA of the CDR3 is TGTGCCAGTAAACTAGCGGGGTTCACAGATACGCAGTATTTT. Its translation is CASKLAGFTDTQYF.

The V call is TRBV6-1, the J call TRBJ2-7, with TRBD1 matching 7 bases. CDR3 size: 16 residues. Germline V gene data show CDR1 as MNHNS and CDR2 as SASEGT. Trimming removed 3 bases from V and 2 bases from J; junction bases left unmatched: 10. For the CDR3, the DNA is TGTGCCAGCAGTGATGCGTTACAGGGGTTAGCCTACGAGCAGTACTTC. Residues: CASSDALQGLAYEQYF.

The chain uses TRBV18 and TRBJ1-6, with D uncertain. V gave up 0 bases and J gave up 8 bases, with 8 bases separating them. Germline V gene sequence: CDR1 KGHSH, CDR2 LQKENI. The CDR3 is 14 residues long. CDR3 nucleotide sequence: TGTGCCAGCTCACCACCTTATGTCGATTCACCCCTCCACTTT. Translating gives CASSPPYVDSPLHF.

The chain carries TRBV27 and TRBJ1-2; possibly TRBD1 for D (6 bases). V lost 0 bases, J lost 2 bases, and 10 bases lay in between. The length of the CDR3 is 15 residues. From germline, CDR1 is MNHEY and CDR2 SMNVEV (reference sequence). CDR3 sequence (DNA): TGTGCCAGCAGTTTATCCCCAGGGGCGAACTATGGCTACACCTTC. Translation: CASSLSPGANYGYTF.

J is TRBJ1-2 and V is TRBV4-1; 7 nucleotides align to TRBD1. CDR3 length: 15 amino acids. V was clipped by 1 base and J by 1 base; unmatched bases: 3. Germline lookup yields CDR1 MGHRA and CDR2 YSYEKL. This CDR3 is CASSQGDSLNYGYTF. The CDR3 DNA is TGCGCCAGCAGCCAAGGGGACAGCCTTAACTATGGCTACACCTTC.

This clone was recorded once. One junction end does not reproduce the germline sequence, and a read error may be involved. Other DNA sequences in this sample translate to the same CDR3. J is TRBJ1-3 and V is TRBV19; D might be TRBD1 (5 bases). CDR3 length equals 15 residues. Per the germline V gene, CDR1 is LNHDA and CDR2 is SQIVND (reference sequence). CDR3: CASSSDSFSGNTIYF. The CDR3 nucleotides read TGTGCCAGTAGTTCCGACAGCTTCTCTGGGAACACCATATATTTT.

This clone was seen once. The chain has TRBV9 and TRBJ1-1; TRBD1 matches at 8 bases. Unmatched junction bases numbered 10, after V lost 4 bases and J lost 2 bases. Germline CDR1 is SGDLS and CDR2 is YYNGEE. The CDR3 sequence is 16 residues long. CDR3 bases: TGTGCCAGCAGCACACCCCCGACAGGGGCTAACACTGAAGCTTTCTTT. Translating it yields CASSTPPTGANTEAFF.

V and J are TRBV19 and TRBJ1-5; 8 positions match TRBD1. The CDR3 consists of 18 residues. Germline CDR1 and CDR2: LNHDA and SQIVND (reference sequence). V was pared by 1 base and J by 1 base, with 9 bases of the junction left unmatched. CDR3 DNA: TGTGCCAGTAGTATAGGGACAGGGAGAAGGAAAAGCAATCAGCCCCAGCATTTT. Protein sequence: CASSIGTGRRKSNQPQHF.

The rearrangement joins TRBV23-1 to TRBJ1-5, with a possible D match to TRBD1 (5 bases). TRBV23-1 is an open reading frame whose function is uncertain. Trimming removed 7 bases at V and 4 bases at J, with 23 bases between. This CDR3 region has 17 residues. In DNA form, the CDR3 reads TGCGCCAGCACCGAAATCAGTACGAGGGGACTTAATCAGCCCCAGCATTTT. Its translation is CASTEISTRGLNQPQHF.

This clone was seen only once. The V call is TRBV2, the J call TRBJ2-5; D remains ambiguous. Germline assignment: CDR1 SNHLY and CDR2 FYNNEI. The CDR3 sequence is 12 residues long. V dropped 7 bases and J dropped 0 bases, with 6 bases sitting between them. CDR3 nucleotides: TGTGCCAGCACTGCGAACCAAGAGACCCAGTACTTC. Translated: CASTANQETQYF.

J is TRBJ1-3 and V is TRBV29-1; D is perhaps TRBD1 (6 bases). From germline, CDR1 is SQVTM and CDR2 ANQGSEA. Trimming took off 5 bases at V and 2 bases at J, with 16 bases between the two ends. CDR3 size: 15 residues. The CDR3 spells CSVCFTGGPGNTIYF. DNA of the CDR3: TGCAGCGTTTGTTTCACGGGGGGCCCTGGAAACACCATATATTTT.